This T cell receptor beta chain was observed in a study of cytomegalovirus exposure and HLA in healthy donors. Notes on this clone: Antigen specificity is unknown.

V was pared by 3 bases and J by 0 bases, with 2 bases of the junction left unmatched. The CDR3 spans 14 residues. The germline CDR1 and CDR2 sequences are SGHVS and FNYEAQ. The PCR contained 60 Vbeta and 13 Jbeta primers. In the authors' methods: About 11 million shared chains were among the 80 million or so unique TCR beta chains that a later analysis counted. Sequenced by immunoSEQ multiplex PCR; TCRdb stores in-frame clones only, minus some. The DNA gave D and trimming, while V, J and clone size come from that table. The sample carries roughly 68,000 clones, more than 60% recorded once. Study observations and caveats: Among immune exposure information, only CMV serostatus was available. A link between a missense DCLRE1C variant and TCR beta V- and J-gene trimming emerged from a later analysis.

The sequencing input was PBMCs. The chain couples TRBV7-6 to TRBJ2-7, with 7 bases aligning to TRBD2. The origin of this receptor is a male donor in good health and CMV-seropositive. The CDR3 region is CASSLSGGSYEQYF. As DNA, the CDR3 is TGTGCCAGCAGCTTGTCGGGGGGCTCCTACGAGCAGTACTTC.